The source of this T cell receptor beta chain is a study of lymphopenia after photon versus proton radiotherapy. Study-level findings and limits: Photon-treated patients lost naive T cells and TCR diversity; proton-treated stayed stable.

Germline lookup yields CDR1 WSHSY and CDR2 SAAADI. CDR3 size: 17 residues. Trimming at V came to 6 bases and at J to 2 bases, leaving 16 bases not matched to a gene. As regards this clone: Its specificity is not known.

The method was immunoSEQ multiplex PCR; TCRdb's version includes in-frame clones alone and lacks a portion of them. The sample has more than 45,000 clones, 70% to 85% seen once. The clonotype comes from a man in his fifties or sixties with pancreatic cancer. The chain carries TRBV10-2 and TRBJ2-7, with 7 bases aligning to TRBD2. The sequences come from peripheral blood, collected from a patient treated with proton-based radiotherapy. CDR3 sequence (DNA): TGCGCCAGCAGCGGGCGACTTAGCGGGCAAATAACCTACGAGCAGTACTTC. It translates to CASSGRLSGQITYEQYF.